This T cell receptor beta chain stems from a study of CD8+CD57+ T cells in acquired aplastic anemia. General study points: Patients shared 25 to 35 CD8+ CDR3 sequences with controls. Patients were compared with controls for CD8+ Simpson's diversity, and no significant difference emerged.

Both TCR beta VDJ combination and CDR3 sequence profiling were carried out. Genomic DNA was the template for this profiling. In TCRdb, the reads were re-called with MiXCR into one record per CDR3 protein. The sample lists approximately 250,000 distinct CDR3 sequences, around 82% occurring once. All sequencing subjects had displayed CD8+CD57+ cell expansion on flow cytometry. Everyone among the patients had severe acquired aplastic anemia. A note on this clonotype: Its target is not known.

Sequencing input: sorted CD4+, CD8+, or CD8+CD57+ T cells (not recorded which) from PBMCs. The TCR originated in a human donor with aplastic anemia.

As DNA, the CDR3 is TGTGCCAGCAGCGGAGGCGACACTGAAGCTTTCTTT. This gives the protein CASSGGDTEAFF. The chain links TRBV7-9 to TRBJ1-1; D not certain. Germline CDR1 SEHNR, CDR2 FQNEAQ (reference sequence). CDR3 size: 12 residues. V was trimmed by 5 bases and J by 3 bases, leaving 7 bases between them.